This T cell receptor beta chain was recorded in a study of post-analysis software for immune sequencing data. Study background: There were relapsing-remitting, secondary progressive and progressive-relapsing multiple sclerosis among the disease courses included.

Study outcomes and limitations: Included in a set of roughly five TRBV segments more frequent in patients than controls were TRBV5-6, TRBV5-1 and TRBV20-1. F measure clustering grouped samples strongly by preparation batch. A significant reduction in normalized Chao1 diversity was observed in multiple sclerosis patients versus controls.

Built from TCR beta cDNA, the libraries had unique molecular identifiers in them. Around 450,000 cDNA molecules were recovered from an input of roughly 0.85 to 10 million T cells. TCRdb analysed the PCR reads with MiXCR anew, one entry per CDR3 protein. The sample lists some 500,000 distinct CDR3 sequences; around 40% were seen once. This CDR3 is 14 amino acids long. The germline V gene has CDR1 SGHRS and CDR2 YFSETQ. The sample holds a few counts of this clonotype. What it binds is not known. Sequencing was done on a sample of blood. The J gene is TRBJ2-4, the V gene TRBV5-1, with 8 bases matching TRBD1. The DNA end is a closer match to TRBJ2-7, so the J assignment may be wrong. This clonotype was obtained from a girl between 5 and 17 years old with multiple sclerosis. The CDR3 here is CASNKDRGAYEQYF. In nucleotides, the CDR3 is TGCGCCAGCAACAAAGACAGGGGCGCGTACGAGCAGTACTTC.